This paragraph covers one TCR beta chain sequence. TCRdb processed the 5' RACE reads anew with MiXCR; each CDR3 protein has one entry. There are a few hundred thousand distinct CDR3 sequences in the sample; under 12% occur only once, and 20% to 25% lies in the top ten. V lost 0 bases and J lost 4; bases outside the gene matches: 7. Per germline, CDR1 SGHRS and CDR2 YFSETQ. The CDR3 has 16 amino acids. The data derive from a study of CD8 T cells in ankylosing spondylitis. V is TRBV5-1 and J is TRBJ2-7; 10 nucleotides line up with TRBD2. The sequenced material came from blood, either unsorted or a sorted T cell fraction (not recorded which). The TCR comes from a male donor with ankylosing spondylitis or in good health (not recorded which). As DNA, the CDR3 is TGCGCCAGCAGCTTGGATAAGCGGGGGGGCGGGTACGAGCAGTACTTC. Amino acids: CASSLDKRGGGYEQYF.